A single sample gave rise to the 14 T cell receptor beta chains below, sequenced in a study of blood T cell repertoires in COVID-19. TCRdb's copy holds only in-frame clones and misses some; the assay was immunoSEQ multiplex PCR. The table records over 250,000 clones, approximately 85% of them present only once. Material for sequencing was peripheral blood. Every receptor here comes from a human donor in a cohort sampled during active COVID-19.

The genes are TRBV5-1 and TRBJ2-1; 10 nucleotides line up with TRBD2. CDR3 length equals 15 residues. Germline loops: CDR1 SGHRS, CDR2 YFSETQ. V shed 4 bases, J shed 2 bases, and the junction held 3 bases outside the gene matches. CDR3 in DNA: TGCGCCAGCAGCCCCACTAGCGGGGCCTACAATGAGCAGTTCTTC. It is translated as CASSPTSGAYNEQFF.

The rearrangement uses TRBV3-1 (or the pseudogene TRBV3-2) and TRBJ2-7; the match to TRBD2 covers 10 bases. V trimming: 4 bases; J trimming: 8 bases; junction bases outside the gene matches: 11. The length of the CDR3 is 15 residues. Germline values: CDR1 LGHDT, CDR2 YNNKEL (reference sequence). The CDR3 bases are TGTGCCAGCAGCCCCGCTAGCGGGAGAAAGATTCAGCAGTACTTC. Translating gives CASSPASGRKIQQYF.

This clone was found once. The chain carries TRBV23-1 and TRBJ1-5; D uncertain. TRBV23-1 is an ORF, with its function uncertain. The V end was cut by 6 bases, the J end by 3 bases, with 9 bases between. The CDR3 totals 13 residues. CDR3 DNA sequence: TGCGCCAGCAGCCCCACAGTCAATCAGCCCCAGCATTTT. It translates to CASSPTVNQPQHF.

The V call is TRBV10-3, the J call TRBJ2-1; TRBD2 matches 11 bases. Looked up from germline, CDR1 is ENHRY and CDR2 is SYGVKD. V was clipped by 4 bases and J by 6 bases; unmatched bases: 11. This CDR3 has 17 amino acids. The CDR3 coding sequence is TGTGCCATCAGTGCCTCTCTTACCGGGACTAGCGGCAATGAGCAGTTCTTC. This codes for CAISASLTGTSGNEQFF.

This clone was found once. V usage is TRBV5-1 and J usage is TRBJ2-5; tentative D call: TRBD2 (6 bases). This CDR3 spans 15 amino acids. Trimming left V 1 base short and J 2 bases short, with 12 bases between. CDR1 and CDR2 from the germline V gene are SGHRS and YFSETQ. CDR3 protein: CASSLFSGAQETQYF. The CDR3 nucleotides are TGCGCCAGCAGCTTGTTTAGCGGAGCTCAAGAGACCCAGTACTTC.

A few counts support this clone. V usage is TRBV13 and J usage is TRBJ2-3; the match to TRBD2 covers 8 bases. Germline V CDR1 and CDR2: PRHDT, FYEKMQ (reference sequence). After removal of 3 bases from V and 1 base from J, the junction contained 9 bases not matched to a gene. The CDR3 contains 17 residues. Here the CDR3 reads CASSFGGSGGRTDTQYF. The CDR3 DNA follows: TGTGCCAGCAGCTTTGGGGGGTCGGGAGGGCGCACAGATACGCAGTATTTT. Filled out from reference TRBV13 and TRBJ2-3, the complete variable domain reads AAGVIQSPRHLIKEKRETATLKCYPIPRHDTVYWYQQGPGQDPQFLISFYEKMQSDKGSIPDRFSAQQFSDYHSELNMSSLELGDSALYFCASSFGGSGGRTDTQYFGPGTRLTVL.

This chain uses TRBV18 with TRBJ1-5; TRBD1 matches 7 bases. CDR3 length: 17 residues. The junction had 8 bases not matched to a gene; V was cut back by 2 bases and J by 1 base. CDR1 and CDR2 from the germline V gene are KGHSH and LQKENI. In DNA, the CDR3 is TGTGCCAGCTCACCAAGACAGGGAATGAGGAGCAATCAGCCCCAGCATTTT. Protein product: CASSPRQGMRSNQPQHF.

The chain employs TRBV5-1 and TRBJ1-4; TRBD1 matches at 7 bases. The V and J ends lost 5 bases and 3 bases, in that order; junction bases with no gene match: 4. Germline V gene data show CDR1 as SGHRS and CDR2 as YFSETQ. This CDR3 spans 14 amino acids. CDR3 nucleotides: TGCGCCAGCAGGGGACAGTCATCTAATGAAAAACTGTTTTTT. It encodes CASRGQSSNEKLFF.

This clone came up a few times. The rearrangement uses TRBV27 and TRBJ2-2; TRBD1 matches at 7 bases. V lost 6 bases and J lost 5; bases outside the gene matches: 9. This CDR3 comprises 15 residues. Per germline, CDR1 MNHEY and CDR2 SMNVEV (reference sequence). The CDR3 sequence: CASRLGTAITGELFF. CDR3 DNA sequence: TGTGCCAGCAGGTTAGGGACAGCAATTACCGGGGAGCTGTTTTTT.

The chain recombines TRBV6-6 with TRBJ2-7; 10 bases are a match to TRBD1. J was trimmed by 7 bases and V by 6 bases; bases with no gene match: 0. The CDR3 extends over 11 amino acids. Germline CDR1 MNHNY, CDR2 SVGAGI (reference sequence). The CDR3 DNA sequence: TGTGCCAGCAGGGACAGGGGGGAGCAGTACTTC. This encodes CASRDRGEQYF.

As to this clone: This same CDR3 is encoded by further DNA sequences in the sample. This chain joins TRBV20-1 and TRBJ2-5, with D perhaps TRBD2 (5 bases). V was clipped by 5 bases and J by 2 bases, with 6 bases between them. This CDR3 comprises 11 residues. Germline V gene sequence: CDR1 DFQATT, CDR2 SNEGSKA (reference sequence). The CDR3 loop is CSAGLQETQYF. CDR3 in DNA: TGCAGTGCTGGACTTCAAGAGACCCAGTACTTC.

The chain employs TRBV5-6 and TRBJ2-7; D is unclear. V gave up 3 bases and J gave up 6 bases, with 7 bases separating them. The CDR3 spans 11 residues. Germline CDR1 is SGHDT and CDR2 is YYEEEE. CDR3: CASSSFFEQYF. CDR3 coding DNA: TGTGCCAGCAGCTCCTTTTTCGAGCAGTACTTC.

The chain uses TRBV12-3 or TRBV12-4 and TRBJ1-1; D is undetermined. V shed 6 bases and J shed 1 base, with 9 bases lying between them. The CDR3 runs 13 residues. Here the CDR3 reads CASSRDTNTEAFF. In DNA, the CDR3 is TGTGCCAGCAGCCGCGACACGAACACTGAAGCTTTCTTT.

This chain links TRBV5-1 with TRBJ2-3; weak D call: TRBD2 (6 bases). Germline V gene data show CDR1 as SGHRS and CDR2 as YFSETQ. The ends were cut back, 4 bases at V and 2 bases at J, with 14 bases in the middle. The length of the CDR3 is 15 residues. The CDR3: CASSPGLVNTDTQYF. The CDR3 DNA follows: TGCGCCAGCAGCCCGGGACTTGTTAACACAGATACGCAGTATTTT.